The entry that follows covers one TCR beta chain sequence. The V segment lost 10 bases and the J segment 4 bases; nucleotides outside the gene matches: 15. Germline V gene sequence: CDR1 SNHLY, CDR2 FYNNEI. CDR3 length: 15 amino acids. The data were produced by immunoSEQ multiplex PCR, yet TCRdb's version contains in-frame clones alone and is incomplete. The sample contains roughly 48,000 clones, approximately 92% of which appear only once. The data derive from a study of T cell changes during pregnancy in multiple sclerosis. The sequence derives from a female donor in good health, enrolled as a control in a pregnancy study. This sequence joins TRBV2 and TRBJ2-5, with TRBD2 matching 7 bases. The sample was CD4+ T cells from peripheral blood mononuclear cells, taken in the second trimester of pregnancy. CDR3 nucleotide sequence: TGTGCCACACGGCCCGGGGCCCCGGGGGGAGAGACCCAGTACTTC. It specifies CATRPGAPGGETQYF. Full variable domain (rest looked up from reference TRBV2 and TRBJ2-5): EPEVTQTPSHQVTQMGQEVILRCVPISNHLYFYWYRQILGQKVEFLVSFYNNEISEKSEIFDDQFSVERPDGSNFTLKIRSTKLEDSAMYFCATRPGAPGGETQYFGPGTRLLVL.